Sequencing of this T cell receptor beta chain was carried out in a study of T-cell reconstitution after alpha-beta-depleted transplantation in children. This clonotype was detected ten times or more. A read error may account for a junction end that differs from germline. Germline CDR1 and CDR2: DFQATT and SNEGSKA (reference sequence). This CDR3 has 14 amino acids. Construction of the TCRbeta library involved unique molecular identifiers. TCRdb recomputed calls from the PCR reads with MiXCR, one row per CDR3 protein. The sample has hundreds of thousands of distinct CDR3 sequences; approximately 17% are singletons.

This sequence was found in a human donor who donated a stem cell graft to a child with acute myeloid leukemia. The sequencing used PBMCs from the stem cell graft donor, collected from the stem cell graft. V usage is TRBV20-1 and J usage is TRBJ2-6; TRBD1 is a possible D gene (5 bases). CDR3 bases: TGCAGTGCTAAGGGAACCTCTGGGGCCAAGGTCCTGACTTTC. Residues: CSAKGTSGAKVLTF.